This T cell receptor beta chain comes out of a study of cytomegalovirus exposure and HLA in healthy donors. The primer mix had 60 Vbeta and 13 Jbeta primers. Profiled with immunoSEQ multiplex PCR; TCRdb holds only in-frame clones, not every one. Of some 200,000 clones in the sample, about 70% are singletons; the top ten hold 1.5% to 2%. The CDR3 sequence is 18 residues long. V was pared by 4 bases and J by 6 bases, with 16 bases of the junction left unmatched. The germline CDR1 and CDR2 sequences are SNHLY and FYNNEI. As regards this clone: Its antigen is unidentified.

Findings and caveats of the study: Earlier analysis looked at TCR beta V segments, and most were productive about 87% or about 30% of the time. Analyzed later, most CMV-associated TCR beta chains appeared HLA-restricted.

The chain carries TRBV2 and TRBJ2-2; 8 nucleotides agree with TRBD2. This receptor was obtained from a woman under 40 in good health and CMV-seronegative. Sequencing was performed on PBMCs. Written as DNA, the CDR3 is TGTGCCAGCAGTGGAGTCCGCGGGAGGCCAGCCCTCTCCGGGGAGCTGTTTTTT. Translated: CASSGVRGRPALSGELFF.